The T cell receptor beta chain under discussion was sequenced for a study of T-cell reconstitution after alpha-beta-depleted transplantation in children (dated by TCRdb to 2015 to 2016). For context, the study as a whole: The study quantitatively tracked T-cell immune reconstitution after TCRalphabeta/CD19-depleted allogeneic hematopoietic cell transplantation in children using TCR repertoire profiling.

The method was PCR. Sequencing was carried out with an Illumina HiSeq 2500. TCR libraries were prepared with molecular barcoding, using unique molecular identifiers to normalize TCRbeta repertoire quantification. TCRdb passed the public sequencing reads through fastp at Q25 and MiXCR, retaining productive beta sequences. Duplicate CDR3 protein sequences are folded into a single record with the most common DNA and genes. Present in this sample are 640,000 or so distinct CDR3 sequences, roughly 17% of which were seen just once. The ten top clones hold approximately 1.1% of the sample. In the germline V gene, CDR1 corresponds to SGHVS and CDR2 to FQNEAQ. Germline trimming amounts to 5 bases on V and 0 bases on J, with 2 as the count of junction bases outside the gene matches. CDR3 length: 16 amino acids, cysteine to phenylalanine. Kept here is only the CDR3 DNA, which spans 48 bases and is read in frame from base 1.

This clonotype has just one count. Its recognized antigen is unknown. Per-nucleotide qualities are absent, and no much larger clonotype sits a single base away. Support from one read is weak. The clonotype originates from a human donor who donated a stem cell graft to a child with acute myeloid leukemia. The V and J segments used are TRBV7-8 and TRBJ2-1; TRBD2 fits 12 bases in the junction. The sequences come from PBMCs from the stem cell graft donor, collected from the stem cell graft. This receptor has the CDR3 CASSETSGGSYNEQFF. The nucleotide sequence reads as follows: TGTGCCAGCAGCGAGACTAGCGGGGGCTCCTACAATGAGCAGTTCTTC. The variable domain in full, with residues beyond the CDR3 obtained from the reference TRBV7-8 and TRBJ2-1 genes, is GAGVSQSPRYKVAKRGQDVALRCDPISGHVSLFWYQQALGQGPEFLTYFQNEAQLDKSGLPSDRFFAERPEGSVSTLKIQRTQQEDSAVYLCASSETSGGSYNEQFFGPGTRLTVL.